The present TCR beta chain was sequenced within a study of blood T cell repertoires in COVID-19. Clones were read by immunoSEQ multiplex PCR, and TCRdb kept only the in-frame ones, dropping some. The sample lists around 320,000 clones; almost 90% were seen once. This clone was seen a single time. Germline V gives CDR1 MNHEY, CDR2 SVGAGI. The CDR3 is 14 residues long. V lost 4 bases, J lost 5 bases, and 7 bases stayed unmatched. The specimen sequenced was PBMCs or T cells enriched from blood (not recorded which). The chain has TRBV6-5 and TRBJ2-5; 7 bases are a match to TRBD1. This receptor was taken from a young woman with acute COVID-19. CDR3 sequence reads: CASSSQGSGETQYF. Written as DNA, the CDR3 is TGTGCCAGCAGTTCACAGGGGTCGGGGGAGACCCAGTACTTC.